The rows below give T cell receptor beta chains drawn from one sample of a study of molecular identifiers for immune sequencing clone quantification. TCRdb re-called the PCR reads through MiXCR, storing one row per CDR3 protein. The sample contains a few hundred thousand distinct CDR3 sequences, about a fifth of which appear only once. Sequences were obtained from naive CD8+ T cells from blood, with Jurkat cell RNA spiked in. Receptors were obtained from a human donor in good health. Some libraries in this study had Jurkat cell RNA spiked in. CDR3s include the opening cysteine and the closing phenylalanine or tryptophan. D genes are given only for firm matches. A row's size may be missing; if present it is once, few, many or a size class.

>TRBV5-6|TRBJ2-5|.|TRBD1
TGTGCCAGCAGCTTGGACCAGGGACAGGGGCAAGAGACCCAGTACTTC
CASSLDQGQGQETQYF
>TRBV6-2/TRBV6-3|TRBJ2-1|few|.
TGTGCCAGCAGTTTCGGCGGAGAGACGAGCTCCTACAATGAGCAGTTCTTC
CASSFGGETSSYNEQFF
>TRBV5-6|TRBJ1-1|few|.
TGTGCCAGCAGCTTGTGGGAGGGGCAATCGGCTTTCTTT
CASSLWEGQSAFF
>TRBV20-1|TRBJ1-1|many|.
TGCAGTGGGCAGGGCAAAATGAACACTGAAGCTTTCTTT
CSGQGKMNTEAFF
>TRBV5-1|TRBJ2-3|.|TRBD2
TGCGCCAGCAGTTCGGTAGGCGGGGGTTACACAGATACGCAGTATTTT
CASSSVGGGYTDTQYF
>TRBV28|TRBJ2-3|.|.
TGTGCCAGCAGTTTGAGCCCCGAGGGTACCATTAGCGCAGATACGCAGTATTTT
CASSLSPEGTISADTQYF
>TRBV6-5|TRBJ2-3|.|.
TGTGCCAGCAGGAAGAGTGGTAGCAATCAGCCCCAGTATTTT
CASRKSGSNQPQYF
>TRBV7-9|TRBJ1-4|few|.
TGTGCCAGCAGCCCGACTCAGGGCGCAACTAATGAAAAACTGTTTTTT
CASSPTQGATNEKLFF
>TRBV27|TRBJ2-5|.|.
TGTGCCAACATCTACGGGACGGAGACCCAGTACTTC
CANIYGTETQYF
>TRBV4-1|TRBJ2-7|.|.
TGCGCCAGCAGCCAAGTCCAGGGCGGTACCTACGAGCAGTACTTC
CASSQVQGGTYEQYF
>TRBV6-2/TRBV6-3|TRBJ2-6|many|.
TGTGCCAGCAGTTACAGTACGTCTGGGGCCAACGTCCTGACTTTC
CASSYSTSGANVLTF
>TRBV4-1|TRBJ2-1|.|.
TGCGCCAGCAGCCAGCAGTCGGGACTCTGGTACAATGAGCAGTTCTTC
CASSQQSGLWYNEQFF
>TRBV2|TRBJ2-7|few|.
TGTGCCAGCAGGCCGGAATACGAGCAGTACTTC
CASRPEYEQYF
>TRBV27|TRBJ2-7|few|.
TGTGCCAGCAGTCCGGGGCCAAGTACCGAGCAGTACTTC
CASSPGPSTEQYF
>TRBV28|TRBJ2-5|many|TRBD2
TGTGCCAGCAGTTTATCAGGGACTAGCAGAGAGACCCAGTACTTC
CASSLSGTSRETQYF
>TRBV25-1|TRBJ2-3|many|.
TGTGCCAGCAGTCGCGGGGGTTGGCAGGGGCCGACAGATACGCAGTATTTT
CASSRGGWQGPTDTQYF
>TRBV6-1|TRBJ2-2|.|.
TGTGCCAGCAGTGGACTGACCTTGAACGCCGGGGAGCTGTTTTTT
CASSGLTLNAGELFF
>TRBV3-1|TRBJ2-7|.|TRBD2
TGTGCCAGCAGCCAAGACAGACTAGCGGCCCACCTGGAGCAGCACTTC
CASSQDRLAAHLEQHF
>TRBV19|TRBJ2-2|many|.
TGTGCCAGCCGGTCGTGGCAGGCGCCCGGGGAGCTGTTTTTT
CASRSWQAPGELFF
>TRBV2|TRBJ2-7|few|.
TGTGCCAGCTCCGAAACAGGCAACTCCTACGAGCAGTACTTC
CASSETGNSYEQYF
>TRBV2|TRBJ2-6|.|.
TGTGCCTCCATCTTGACAGACCACTCTGGGGCCAACGTCCTGACTTTC
CASILTDHSGANVLTF
>TRBV20-1|TRBJ1-1|many|.
TGCAGTGTCCGTACAGGGATTCTTGGCACTGAAGCTTTCTTT
CSVRTGILGTEAFF
>TRBV19|TRBJ2-6|few|.
TGTGCCAGTACCTCGGGGTCCTCTGGGGCCAACGTCCTGACTTTC
CASTSGSSGANVLTF
>TRBV20-1|TRBJ2-7|.|.
TGCAGTGCTAGCCCCCGGGACGAATACTACGAGCAGTACTTC
CSASPRDEYYEQYF
>TRBV7-2|TRBJ2-7|many|.
TGTGCCAGCAGCTTAGGAGGGGCGGCCTACGAGCAGTACTTC
CASSLGGAAYEQYF
>TRBV4-2|TRBJ2-1|many|TRBD2
TGTGCCAGCAGCCAAGTCGGGCTGGCGGGAGGGCAGTTCTTC
CASSQVGLAGGQFF
>TRBV29-1|TRBJ1-1|many|.
TGCAGCGTTGTAGGTGGGGCTGGCGGGTTCCGGACTGAAGCTTTCTTT
CSVVGGAGGFRTEAFF
>TRBV6-2/TRBV6-3|TRBJ1-1|.|.
TGTGCCAGCAGCTTCACCGGGACATCGAACACTGAAGCTTTCTTT
CASSFTGTSNTEAFF
>TRBV19|TRBJ1-5|many|.
TGTGCCAGTAGTTCCGACAGGTATAGCAATCAGCCCCAGCATTTT
CASSSDRYSNQPQHF
>TRBV15|TRBJ2-7|.|.
TGTGCCACCAGCAGCGTGGATAGCTCCTACGAGCAGTACTTC
CATSSVDSSYEQYF
>TRBV12-3/TRBV12-4|TRBJ2-3|.|.
TGTGCCAGCAGCATGACAAGACTCGGGGATACGCAGTATTTT
CASSMTRLGDTQYF
>TRBV27|TRBJ2-3|many|.
TGTGCCAGCAGTTATACCGTTTGGGGCACAGATACGCAGTATTTT
CASSYTVWGTDTQYF
>TRBV6-5|TRBJ2-5|few|TRBD2
TGTGCCAGCAGTTACTCGTATCTAGCGGGGGTCGGGGAGACCCAGTACTTC
CASSYSYLAGVGETQYF
>TRBV6-2/TRBV6-3|TRBJ1-1|few|TRBD1
TGTGCCAGCAGTTACCCTACAGGGGCCTACATGAACACTGAAGCTTTCTTT
CASSYPTGAYMNTEAFF
>TRBV30|TRBJ2-2|.|.
TGTGCCTGTAGACGGGTGAACACCGGGGAGCTGTTTTTT
CACRRVNTGELFF
>TRBV4-3|TRBJ1-1|few|.
TGCGCCAGCAGCCACGACCTCGCCAGCACTGAAGCTTTCTTT
CASSHDLASTEAFF
>TRBV30|TRBJ1-1|many|.
TGTGCCTGGAGTAGTGTAGGCCGCAAAACTGAAGCTTTCTTT
CAWSSVGRKTEAFF
>TRBV14|TRBJ1-2|many|.
TGTGCCAGCAGCCCCGTCGGACAGTCGTTTCATGGCTACACCTTC
CASSPVGQSFHGYTF
>TRBV19|TRBJ2-7|few|TRBD1
TGTGCCAGTTCCACAGGGGGCCCGGCCGAGCAGTACTTC
CASSTGGPAEQYF
>TRBV19|TRBJ2-7|many|TRBD2
TGTGCCAGTAGTAAAGGACTAGCGGGAGACTACGAGCAGTACTTC
CASSKGLAGDYEQYF
>TRBV6-2/TRBV6-3|TRBJ2-3|few|.
TGTGCCAGCAGTTACAACGGGGTAGATACGCAGTATTTT
CASSYNGVDTQYF
>TRBV3-1|TRBJ1-2|few|.
TGTGCCAGCAGATCGGGCCGTAAAAGCCGCGGCTACACCTTC
CASRSGRKSRGYTF
>TRBV11-3|TRBJ2-1|.|TRBD1
TGTGCCAGCAGCTTAGCCGAGGGACAGGGTTACAATGAGCAGTTCTTC
CASSLAEGQGYNEQFF
>TRBV11-2|TRBJ2-7|.|TRBD2
TGTGCCAGCAGCTTCAGCGGGGGGGCGCACGAGCAGTACTTC
CASSFSGGAHEQYF